The 25 T cell receptor beta chains presented below share a single source sample, sequenced in a study of T cell responses to AZD1222 COVID-19 vaccine. Sequencing used immunoSEQ multiplex PCR; TCRdb keeps in-frame clones, though not all of them. This table has 70,000 to 95,000 clones, roughly nine tenths appearing once. Material: peripheral blood, obtained 28 days after the second AZD1222 dose. The receptor source for this set is an adult who received the AZD1222 COVID-19 vaccine.

The chain carries TRBV30 and TRBJ2-5, with a tentative D call TRBD2 (7 bases). The CDR3 has 12 amino acids. Germline V gene lookup returns CDR1 GTSNPN and CDR2 SVGIG (reference sequence). The germline V and J ends were trimmed by 1 base and 8 bases, with 11 bases remaining between them. The CDR3 nucleotides read TGTGCCTGGAGTGGGGGAGGGGGAACCCAGTACTTC. Encoded protein: CAWSGGGGTQYF.

The chain is built from TRBV10-3 and TRBJ2-3, with D perhaps matching TRBD1 or TRBD2 (6 bases each). CDR1 ENHRY and CDR2 SYGVKD come from the germline V gene. The CDR3 runs 16 residues. Trimming pared 7 bases from V and 1 base from J, leaving 18 bases between. The CDR3 is CAIKTERGPGTDTQYF. In DNA, the CDR3 is TGTGCCATCAAGACGGAACGGGGGCCGGGCACAGATACGCAGTATTTT.

The V gene is TRBV6-5, the J gene TRBJ2-5; possible D gene TRBD2, 6 bases. V lost 4 bases and J lost 5, with 11 bases in between. The CDR3 is 13 amino acids. CDR1 is MNHEY and CDR2 is SVGAGI in the germline V gene. CDR3 in amino acids: CASSLLGGETQYF. CDR3 coding DNA: TGTGCCAGCAGTTTGTTGGGGGGTGAGACCCAGTACTTC.

The chain links TRBV3-1 (or the pseudogene TRBV3-2) to TRBJ2-5, with D possibly matching TRBD2 (6 bases). The CDR3 sequence is 15 residues long. Germline loops: CDR1 LGHDT, CDR2 YNNKEL (reference sequence). V was cut by 0 bases and J by 5 bases, with 13 bases left in between. CDR3 region: CASSQDPGTRETQYF. The CDR3 DNA is TGTGCCAGCAGCCAAGACCCCGGGACTCGTGAGACCCAGTACTTC.

This clone was counted only a few times. This chain links TRBV28 with TRBJ1-2; 10 bases agree with TRBD1. The V segment lost 4 bases and the J segment 4 bases; nucleotides outside the gene matches: 3. The CDR3 loop spans 14 amino acids. Germline-derived CDR1 and CDR2 are MDHEN and SYDVKM. The CDR3 region is CASSSGQGSYGYTF. The CDR3 nucleotides are TGTGCCAGCAGTTCGGGACAGGGGAGCTATGGCTACACCTTC.

The V gene is TRBV6-5, the J gene TRBJ2-7; a possible D gene is TRBD1 (7 bases). This CDR3 is 14 amino acids long. Germline lookup yields CDR1 MNHEY and CDR2 SVGAGI. The V and J ends lost 4 bases and 3 bases respectively, with 13 bases between them. In DNA form, the CDR3 reads TGTGCCAGCAGTTCTTACAGGGGACTCTACGAGCAGTACTTC. Translating gives CASSSYRGLYEQYF.

This clone was observed once. The chain couples TRBV4-2 to TRBJ1-3; D is unresolved. The CDR3 runs 15 residues. V lost 3 bases, J lost 0 bases, and 9 bases lay in between. Germline CDR1 LGHNA, CDR2 YNFKEQ. For the CDR3, the DNA is TGTGCCAGCAGCCAGGAAAGGGCCTCTGGAAACACCATATATTTT. Translated, it gives CASSQERASGNTIYF.

The chain combines TRBV5-1 with TRBJ2-1, with 13 bases lining up with TRBD2. The CDR3 is 17 residues long. Germline V gene data show CDR1 as SGHRS and CDR2 as YFSETQ. J lost 4 bases, V lost 2 bases, and 6 bases had no gene match. The CDR3 region is CASSLPGTSGAYNEQFF. CDR3 bases: TGCGCCAGCAGCTTACCCGGGACTAGCGGGGCTTACAATGAGCAGTTCTTC.

The chain has TRBV7-8 and TRBJ2-7; D unresolved. Germline loops: CDR1 SGHVS, CDR2 FQNEAQ. V dropped 1 base and J dropped 3 bases, with 7 bases sitting between them. The CDR3 has 13 residues. CDR3 DNA: TGTGCCAGCAGCTTAGAGTCGAACTACGAGCAGTACTTC. Amino acid sequence: CASSLESNYEQYF.

In DNA, the CDR3 is TGTGCCAGCAGCCCGGACAGGGGGGGCACTGAAGCTTTCTTT. This encodes CASSPDRGGTEAFF. The chain employs TRBV7-8 and TRBJ1-1, with TRBD1 matching over 10 bases. CDR1 and CDR2 from the germline V gene are SGHVS and FQNEAQ. This CDR3 spans 14 amino acids. The V gene end was trimmed by 5 bases and the J gene end by 4 bases; junction bases not matched to a gene: 4.

This clone was observed a few times. This rearrangement joins TRBV2 to TRBJ1-5, with 7 bases lining up with TRBD1. Trimming took 8 bases from V and 7 from J; bases not matched to a gene: 14. The germline V gene has CDR1 SNHLY and CDR2 FYNNEI. CDR3 length equals 15 residues. The DNA for the CDR3 is TGTGCCAGCGGGGCTAAGGACATCAGGGGGCAGCCCCAGCATTTT. Translating gives CASGAKDIRGQPQHF.

The chain couples TRBV9 to TRBJ2-5; 10 bases agree with TRBD2. Trimming removed 3 bases from V and 5 bases from J; junction bases left unmatched: 7. The CDR3 sequence is 15 residues long. Per the germline V gene, CDR1 is SGDLS and CDR2 is YYNGEE. The CDR3 DNA reads as TGTGCCAGCAGCGGGAGCGGGGGGGCCGAGGAGACCCAGTACTTC. Residues: CASSGSGGAEETQYF.

This clone has just one count. This chain uses TRBV9 with TRBJ2-3, with a tentative D call TRBD2 (7 bases). The CDR3 runs 16 residues. V lost 0 bases and J 2 bases, leaving 13 bases between the germline ends. Per the germline V gene, CDR1 is SGDLS and CDR2 is YYNGEE. Here the CDR3 DNA reads TGTGCCAGCAGCGTAGCGGGGGGCATGAACACAGATACGCAGTATTTT. This encodes CASSVAGGMNTDTQYF.

The chain recombines TRBV2 with TRBJ2-7, with 7 bases identical to TRBD1. The CDR3 sequence is 15 residues long. The V gene end was trimmed by 1 base and the J gene end by 3 bases; junction bases not matched to a gene: 6. Germline CDR1 and CDR2: SNHLY and FYNNEI. CDR3 sequence (DNA): TGTGCCAGCAGTGAAGGGGGGACAGCTCTCTACGAGCAGTACTTC. It codes for CASSEGGTALYEQYF.

The genes are TRBV27 and TRBJ2-7; 10 nucleotides align to TRBD2. Germline V lookup: CDR1 MNHEY, CDR2 SMNVEV (reference sequence). This CDR3 has 14 residues. V dropped 5 bases and J dropped 4; count of bases not matched to a gene: 5. CDR3 sequence (DNA): TGTGCCAGCAGTCCTAGCGGGGGACTATACGAGCAGTACTTC. This encodes CASSPSGGLYEQYF.

The chain carries TRBV7-8 and TRBJ1-2; D is uncertain. CDR1 is SGHVS, CDR2 FQNEAQ, per germline. The CDR3 length is 14 residues. V shed 5 bases and J shed 3 bases, with 13 bases lying between them. The CDR3 region is CASSRISLDYGYTF. The CDR3 coding sequence is TGTGCCAGCAGCCGGATCAGTCTAGACTATGGCTACACCTTC.

In nucleotides, the CDR3 is TGTGCCAGCAGCTTGGAAGGGGGTAACTATGGCTACACCTTC. This translates into CASSLEGGNYGYTF. The chain employs TRBV11-2 and TRBJ1-2; D is possibly TRBD1 (6 bases). Germline assignment: CDR1 SGHAT and CDR2 FQNNGV. The CDR3 is made up of 14 amino acids. V lost 3 bases to trimming and J lost 1 base, with 9 bases between them.

The chain is built from TRBV29-1 and TRBJ2-3; unclear D gene. CDR3 size: 12 residues. Germline CDR1 is SQVTM and CDR2 is ANQGSEA. The V gene lost 3 bases and the J gene lost 3 bases, with 7 bases spanning the gap. This CDR3 is CSVDDGTDTQYF. Here the CDR3 DNA reads TGCAGCGTTGACGACGGAACAGATACGCAGTATTTT.

This rearrangement joins TRBV5-1 to TRBJ1-2; 11 bases map to TRBD1. The germline V gene has CDR1 SGHRS and CDR2 YFSETQ. The CDR3 loop spans 15 amino acids. Unmatched junction bases numbered 6, after V lost 2 bases and J lost 6 bases. CDR3 bases: TGCGCCAGCAGCTTATTATGGACAGGGGGCGATGGCTACACCTTC. Protein: CASSLLWTGGDGYTF.

This sequence joins TRBV7-9 and TRBJ1-1; D is ambiguous. The CDR3 is 13 residues long. The germline V and J ends were trimmed by 1 base and 5 bases, with 8 bases remaining between them. Looked up from germline, CDR1 is SEHNR and CDR2 is FQNEAQ (reference sequence). The CDR3 DNA reads TGTGCCAGCAGCTTAGACGGCCTGACTGAAGCTTTCTTT. Its translation: CASSLDGLTEAFF.

As to this clone: In the same sample, other DNA sequences code for this CDR3. The V and J genes are TRBV12-3 or TRBV12-4 and TRBJ1-2; D is possibly TRBD1 (6 bases). V shed 5 bases and J shed 5 bases, with 12 bases lying between them. The CDR3 has 13 amino acids. The CDR3 nucleotides read TGTGCCAGCAGTCCTACAGGGCCTTATGGCTACACCTTC. Translating it yields CASSPTGPYGYTF.

The gene calls are TRBV12-3 or TRBV12-4 and TRBJ1-5; the D gene is possibly TRBD1 (6 bases). The V and J ends lost 5 bases and 7 bases respectively, with 12 bases between them. The CDR3 extends over 13 amino acids. For the CDR3, the DNA is TGTGCCAGCAGTAAAGGGGGTCGGCAGCCCCAGCATTTT. Its translation is CASSKGGRQPQHF.

The CDR3 nucleotides read TGTGCCAGCAGCACCGACAGGGGGTCCACTGAAGCTTTCTTT. Residues: CASSTDRGSTEAFF. This chain connects TRBV7-9 to TRBJ1-1; TRBD1 aligns across 9 bases. The germline gives CDR1 SEHNR, CDR2 FQNEAQ (reference sequence). The junction had 5 bases not matched to a gene; V was cut back by 5 bases and J by 4 bases. The CDR3 is 14 amino acids.

The rearrangement links TRBV5-6 to TRBJ2-7, with D tentatively TRBD1 or TRBD2 (5 bases each). Trimming shortened V by 1 base and J by 6 bases, and 14 bases separated the two germline ends. This CDR3 region has 14 residues. CDR1 is SGHDT and CDR2 is YYEEEE in the germline V gene. CDR3 loop: CASSLRGVSSEQYF. The CDR3 nucleotides read TGTGCCAGCAGCTTGAGGGGAGTTAGTTCCGAGCAGTACTTC. The variable domain in full, completed from reference TRBV5-6 and TRBJ2-7, reads DAGVTQSPTHLIKTRGQQVTLRCSPKSGHDTVSWYQQALGQGPQFIFQYYEEEERQRGNFPDRFSGHQFPNYSSELNVNALLLGDSALYLCASSLRGVSSEQYFGPGTRLTVT.

The chain combines TRBV6-5 with TRBJ1-6; D is perhaps TRBD1 (6 bases). Trimming shortened V by 4 bases and J by 10 bases, and 17 bases separated the two germline ends. There are 15 residues in the CDR3. Germline CDR1 is MNHEY and CDR2 is SVGAGI. The CDR3 nucleotides read TGTGCCAGCAGTTCCTCCGGGACACCCCAATCACCCCTCCACTTT. It codes for CASSSSGTPQSPLHF.